These 26 T cell receptor beta chains were all obtained from the same sample, sequenced in a study of blood T cell repertoires in COVID-19. TCRdb's copy holds only in-frame clones and misses some; the assay was immunoSEQ multiplex PCR. The sample contains about half a million clones, approximately 85% of which appear only once. Sequencing was performed on peripheral blood. The receptor set was obtained from a human donor in a cohort sampled during active COVID-19.

This clone showed up just once. The rearrangement links TRBV29-1 to TRBJ2-2; 10 positions agree with TRBD1. J gave up 5 bases and V 0 bases, and 6 bases lay outside the gene matches. The CDR3 runs 16 residues. The germline V gene encodes CDR1 SQVTM and CDR2 ANQGSEA. Here the CDR3 reads CSVEDRRTGGTGELFF. CDR3 coding DNA: TGCAGCGTTGAAGATAGGAGGACAGGGGGTACCGGGGAGCTGTTTTTT.

The genes are TRBV30 and TRBJ1-1; no clear D gene. The CDR3 sequence is 13 residues long. Deletions cut 4 bases from V and 0 bases from J, with 9 bases between. Germline lookup yields CDR1 GTSNPN and CDR2 SVGIG (reference sequence). CDR3 amino acids: CAWTQTLNTEAFF. The CDR3 coding sequence is TGTGCCTGGACACAGACCCTGAACACTGAAGCTTTCTTT. The variable domain in full, with the rest retrieved from reference TRBV30 and TRBJ1-1, is SQTIHQWPATLVQPVGSPLSLECTVEGTSNPNLYWYRQAAGRGLQLLFYSVGIGQISSEVPQNLSASRPQDRQFILSSKKLLLSDSGFYLCAWTQTLNTEAFFGQGTRLTVV.

The chain has TRBV24-1 and TRBJ2-3, with 7 positions matching TRBD2. The germline gives CDR1 KGHDR, CDR2 SFDVKD. This CDR3 is 15 amino acids long. Trimming removed 2 bases from V and 4 bases from J; junction bases left unmatched: 5. The CDR3: CATSDSGGSADTQYF. In DNA form, the CDR3 reads TGTGCCACCAGTGATTCAGGCGGGAGCGCAGATACGCAGTATTTT.

This rearrangement joins TRBV9 to TRBJ1-1; 8 positions agree with TRBD1. This CDR3 spans 17 amino acids. Germline CDR1 SGDLS, CDR2 YYNGEE. The trim removed 4 bases at V and 2 bases at J, leaving 13 bases unmatched. The CDR3 region has the DNA TGTGCCAGCAGCCCCAAGAGGTGGGGACAGGCCAACACTGAAGCTTTCTTT. Protein sequence: CASSPKRWGQANTEAFF.

V gene TRBV24-1 combines with J gene TRBJ1-1, with D possibly TRBD1 on 6 matching bases. V gave up 0 bases and J gave up 7 bases, with 14 bases separating them. The germline V gene encodes CDR1 KGHDR and CDR2 SFDVKD. The CDR3 is made up of 15 amino acids. For the CDR3, the DNA is TGTGCCACCAGTGATTTGGGGCAGGGGAGGGATGAAGCTTTCTTT. The encoded protein is CATSDLGQGRDEAFF.

V gene TRBV19 combines with J gene TRBJ2-2, with D possibly TRBD1 on 6 matching bases. Trimming pared 6 bases from V and 0 bases from J, leaving 17 bases between. The CDR3 sequence is 17 residues long. Looked up from germline, CDR1 is LNHDA and CDR2 is SQIVND (reference sequence). The chain's CDR3 is CASRDYRQVPNTGELFF. The CDR3 bases are TGTGCCAGTAGAGATTACCGACAGGTTCCGAACACCGGGGAGCTGTTTTTT. Combining the CDR3 with reference TRBV19 and TRBJ2-2 gives the whole variable domain DGGITQSPKYLFRKEGQNVTLSCEQNLNHDAMYWYRQDPGQGLRLIYYSQIVNDFQKGDIAEGYSVSREKKESFPLTVTSAQKNPTAFYLCASRDYRQVPNTGELFFGEGSRLTVL.

The chain combines TRBV15 with TRBJ2-1; no firm D call. The germline V and J ends were trimmed by 5 bases and 9 bases, with 14 bases remaining between them. Germline V gene lookup returns CDR1 LNHNV and CDR2 YYDKDF (reference sequence). The CDR3 totals 13 residues. CDR3 residues: CATSFRPLTEQFF. The CDR3 DNA reads as TGTGCCACCAGCTTCCGTCCCCTAACTGAGCAGTTCTTC.

This CDR3 is CASTAGGEQYF. As DNA, the CDR3 is TGTGCCAGCACCGCAGGTGGCGAGCAGTACTTC. The chain combines TRBV7-2 with TRBJ2-7; no definite D call. In germline, CDR1 is SGHTA, CDR2 FQGNSA. The ends were cut back, 7 bases at V and 6 bases at J, with 10 bases in the middle. The CDR3 loop spans 11 amino acids. Filled out from reference TRBV7-2 and TRBJ2-7, the complete variable domain reads GAGVSQSPSNKVTEKGKDVELRCDPISGHTALYWYRQSLGQGLEFLIYFQGNSAPDKSGLPSDRFSAERTGGSVSTLTIQRTQQEDSAVYLCASTAGGEQYFGPGTRLTVT.

The count of this clone is one. The CDR3 sequence: CAITSGGAKGNTIYF. CDR3 in DNA: TGTGCCATCACTTCTGGGGGCGCAAAGGGAAACACCATATATTTT. J is TRBJ1-3 and V is TRBV10-3; D is possibly TRBD1 (6 bases). V was trimmed by 7 bases and J by 4 bases, leaving 17 bases between them. Germline V gene lookup returns CDR1 ENHRY and CDR2 SYGVKD. There are 15 residues in the CDR3.

J is TRBJ2-3 and V is TRBV11-2; TRBD2 might be the D (5 bases). V lost 4 bases, J lost 0 bases, and 11 bases lay in between. The CDR3 sequence is 15 residues long. CDR1 is SGHAT and CDR2 is FQNNGV in the germline V gene. The CDR3 nucleotides read TGTGCCAGCAGCTACACTCGGACTAGCACAGATACGCAGTATTTT. Its translation: CASSYTRTSTDTQYF.

V gene TRBV5-6 combines with J gene TRBJ2-7; 12 bases align to TRBD1. The J segment lost 2 bases and the V segment lost 4 bases, leaving 4 bases of the junction unmatched. This CDR3 is built from 15 residues. Germline loops: CDR1 SGHDT, CDR2 YYEEEE. The CDR3 bases are TGTGCCAGCAGCCCGCGGGACAGGGGGCCCTACGAGCAGTACTTC. This translates into CASSPRDRGPYEQYF.

This clone was counted once. The genes are TRBV25-1 and TRBJ1-3, with D perhaps matching TRBD1 (6 bases). Germline loops: CDR1 MGHDK, CDR2 SYGVNS. V shed 5 bases and J shed 4 bases, with 12 bases lying between them. The CDR3 is 14 residues long. CDR3 protein: CASSPYRAGNTIYF. The CDR3 coding sequence is TGTGCCAGCAGTCCGTACAGGGCCGGAAACACCATATATTTT.

The V gene is TRBV5-4, the J gene TRBJ1-2, with D tentatively TRBD1 (6 bases). V was shortened by 2 bases and J by 4 bases, with 18 bases between the two germline ends. Germline values: CDR1 SGHNT, CDR2 YYREEE (reference sequence). CDR3 length: 16 amino acids. The DNA of the CDR3 is TGTGCCAGCAGCTTTCTTGGGGGGGCGCTTGGCTATGGCTACACCTTC. Its protein product is CASSFLGGALGYGYTF. The full variable domain, rest sourced from reference TRBV5-4 and TRBJ1-2, is ETGVTQSPTHLIKTRGQQVTLRCSSQSGHNTVSWYQQALGQGPQFIFQYYREEENGRGNFPPRFSGLQFPNYSSELNVNALELDDSALYLCASSFLGGALGYGYTFGSGTRLTVV.

The genes are TRBV5-5 and TRBJ2-2, with 8 positions matching TRBD1. The germline V gene encodes CDR1 SGHKS and CDR2 YYEKEE (reference sequence). Unmatched junction bases numbered 6, after V lost 3 bases and J lost 2 bases. The CDR3 is made up of 16 amino acids. CDR3 DNA sequence: TGTGCCAGCAGCTCTCAGGGGGCTATAAACACCGGGGAGCTGTTTTTT. Translated: CASSSQGAINTGELFF.

The rearrangement uses TRBV13 and TRBJ1-5; D is possibly TRBD1 (6 bases). CDR1 is PRHDT, CDR2 FYEKMQ, per germline (reference sequence). The CDR3 spans 15 residues. V lost 10 bases, J lost 2 bases, and 18 bases lay in between. The CDR3 DNA reads as TGTGCCACCAGAGAGGGGGAAGGGGGCAATCAGCCCCAGCATTTT. Encoded protein: CATREGEGGNQPQHF. The complete variable domain, with remaining parts taken from reference TRBV13 and TRBJ1-5, reads AAGVIQSPRHLIKEKRETATLKCYPIPRHDTVYWYQQGPGQDPQFLISFYEKMQSDKGSIPDRFSAQQFSDYHSELNMSSLELGDSALYFCATREGEGGNQPQHFGDGTRLSIL.

The J gene is TRBJ2-1, the V gene TRBV7-2; D possibly corresponds to TRBD2 (5 bases). V was shortened by 5 bases and J by 5 bases, with 16 bases between the two germline ends. Germline lookup yields CDR1 SGHTA and CDR2 FQGNSA. The CDR3 length is 15 residues. DNA for the CDR3: TGTGCCAGCAGCCCCCCCCGGGGTGGACACAATGAGCAGTTCTTC. As protein: CASSPPRGGHNEQFF.

The chain uses TRBV3-1 (or the pseudogene TRBV3-2) and TRBJ2-3, with 13 bases that match TRBD2. Germline lookup yields CDR1 LGHDT and CDR2 YNNKEL (reference sequence). Trimming removed 4 bases from V and 6 bases from J; junction bases left unmatched: 10. This CDR3 comprises 17 residues. The CDR3 nucleotides read TGTGCCAGCAGCCTTCAGACTAGCGGGAGGATCGACGATACGCAGTATTTT. This encodes CASSLQTSGRIDDTQYF.

The chain has TRBV6-6 and TRBJ2-3; 7 bases line up with TRBD2. V gave up 0 bases and J gave up 3 bases; unmatched junction bases: 0. The CDR3 totals 14 residues. In germline, CDR1 is MNHNY, CDR2 SVGAGI (reference sequence). CDR3 nucleotides: TGTGCCAGCAGTTACTCCGGGGGGACAGATACGCAGTATTTT. Protein sequence: CASSYSGGTDTQYF.

This chain uses TRBV9 with TRBJ2-5; TRBD2 is a possible D gene (5 bases). Trimming took off 4 bases at V and 2 bases at J, with 18 bases between the two ends. The germline V gene has CDR1 SGDLS and CDR2 YYNGEE. The CDR3 spans 16 residues. The CDR3 DNA is TGTGCCAGCAGCTCCTCGGGGAGCTCTTTACAAGAGACCCAGTACTTC. This gives the protein CASSSSGSSLQETQYF.

The chain links TRBV11-1 to TRBJ2-7; TRBD2 aligns across 8 bases. J was trimmed by 4 bases and V by 1 base; bases with no gene match: 6. Germline V gene data show CDR1 as SGHAT and CDR2 as FQDESV (reference sequence). The CDR3 runs to 15 residues. CDR3: CASSLEVAGSYEQYF. The CDR3 DNA sequence: TGTGCCAGCAGCTTAGAGGTAGCGGGGTCATACGAGCAGTACTTC. Combining the CDR3 with reference TRBV11-1 and TRBJ2-7 gives the whole variable domain EAEVAQSPRYKITEKSQAVAFWCDPISGHATLYWYRQILGQGPELLVQFQDESVVDDSQLPKDRFSAERLKGVDSTLKIQPAELGDSAMYLCASSLEVAGSYEQYFGPGTRLTVT.

The CDR3 is CASSLGSGSFYEQYF. The CDR3 coding sequence is TGTGCCAGCAGCTTGGGTAGCGGGTCGTTCTACGAGCAGTACTTC. The chain has TRBV5-4 and TRBJ2-7; TRBD2 matches at 7 bases. The germline V gene encodes CDR1 SGHNT and CDR2 YYREEE (reference sequence). The CDR3 extends over 15 amino acids. V was clipped by 0 bases and J by 3 bases; unmatched bases: 6. Looking up the rest from reference TRBV5-4 and TRBJ2-7 gives the full variable domain: ETGVTQSPTHLIKTRGQQVTLRCSSQSGHNTVSWYQQALGQGPQFIFQYYREEENGRGNFPPRFSGLQFPNYSSELNVNALELDDSALYLCASSLGSGSFYEQYFGPGTRLTVT.

This CDR3 reads CACRGGQGNLNEQFF. DNA for the CDR3: TGTGCCTGTAGGGGAGGACAGGGGAATCTCAATGAGCAGTTCTTC. This sequence joins TRBV30 and TRBJ2-1; 9 bases are shared with TRBD1. The ends lost 6 bases at V and 6 bases at J; junction bases unmatched: 12. CDR1 GTSNPN and CDR2 SVGIG come from the germline V gene (reference sequence). The CDR3 loop spans 15 amino acids.

The V gene is TRBV10-2, the J gene TRBJ2-7, with 11 bases aligning to TRBD2. Germline CDR1 WSHSY, CDR2 SAAADI. CDR3 length: 17 residues. The V gene end was trimmed by 8 bases and the J gene end by 2 bases; junction bases not matched to a gene: 14. CDR3 sequence reads: CASGQGLADPRAYEQYF. Written as DNA, the CDR3 is TGCGCCAGCGGGCAGGGACTAGCGGACCCTCGGGCCTACGAGCAGTACTTC.

The chain carries TRBV7-2 and TRBJ1-1; D gene uncertain. V lost 4 bases and J 5 bases, leaving 11 bases between the germline ends. The CDR3 has 13 residues. CDR1 SGHTA and CDR2 FQGNSA come from the germline V gene. Here the CDR3 reads CASSYGRGTEAFF. CDR3 sequence (DNA): TGTGCCAGCAGCTACGGACGCGGGACTGAAGCTTTCTTT.

The chain carries TRBV28 and TRBJ2-1, with TRBD1 as a possible D gene (5 bases). Germline assignment: CDR1 MDHEN and CDR2 SYDVKM. The CDR3 runs to 13 residues. Trimming shortened V by 5 bases and J by 6 bases, and 11 bases separated the two germline ends. This chain's CDR3 is CASSRRAANEQFF. In DNA, the CDR3 is TGTGCCAGCAGTCGCAGGGCGGCCAATGAGCAGTTCTTC.

V and J are TRBV5-5 and TRBJ2-3, with 11 positions matching TRBD1. J gave up 5 bases and V 3 bases, and 5 bases lay outside the gene matches. CDR1 SGHKS and CDR2 YYEKEE come from the germline V gene (reference sequence). CDR3 size: 15 residues. CDR3 in amino acids: CASSYRDRGGDTQYF. For the CDR3, the DNA is TGTGCCAGCAGCTACCGGGACAGGGGGGGAGATACGCAGTATTTT.